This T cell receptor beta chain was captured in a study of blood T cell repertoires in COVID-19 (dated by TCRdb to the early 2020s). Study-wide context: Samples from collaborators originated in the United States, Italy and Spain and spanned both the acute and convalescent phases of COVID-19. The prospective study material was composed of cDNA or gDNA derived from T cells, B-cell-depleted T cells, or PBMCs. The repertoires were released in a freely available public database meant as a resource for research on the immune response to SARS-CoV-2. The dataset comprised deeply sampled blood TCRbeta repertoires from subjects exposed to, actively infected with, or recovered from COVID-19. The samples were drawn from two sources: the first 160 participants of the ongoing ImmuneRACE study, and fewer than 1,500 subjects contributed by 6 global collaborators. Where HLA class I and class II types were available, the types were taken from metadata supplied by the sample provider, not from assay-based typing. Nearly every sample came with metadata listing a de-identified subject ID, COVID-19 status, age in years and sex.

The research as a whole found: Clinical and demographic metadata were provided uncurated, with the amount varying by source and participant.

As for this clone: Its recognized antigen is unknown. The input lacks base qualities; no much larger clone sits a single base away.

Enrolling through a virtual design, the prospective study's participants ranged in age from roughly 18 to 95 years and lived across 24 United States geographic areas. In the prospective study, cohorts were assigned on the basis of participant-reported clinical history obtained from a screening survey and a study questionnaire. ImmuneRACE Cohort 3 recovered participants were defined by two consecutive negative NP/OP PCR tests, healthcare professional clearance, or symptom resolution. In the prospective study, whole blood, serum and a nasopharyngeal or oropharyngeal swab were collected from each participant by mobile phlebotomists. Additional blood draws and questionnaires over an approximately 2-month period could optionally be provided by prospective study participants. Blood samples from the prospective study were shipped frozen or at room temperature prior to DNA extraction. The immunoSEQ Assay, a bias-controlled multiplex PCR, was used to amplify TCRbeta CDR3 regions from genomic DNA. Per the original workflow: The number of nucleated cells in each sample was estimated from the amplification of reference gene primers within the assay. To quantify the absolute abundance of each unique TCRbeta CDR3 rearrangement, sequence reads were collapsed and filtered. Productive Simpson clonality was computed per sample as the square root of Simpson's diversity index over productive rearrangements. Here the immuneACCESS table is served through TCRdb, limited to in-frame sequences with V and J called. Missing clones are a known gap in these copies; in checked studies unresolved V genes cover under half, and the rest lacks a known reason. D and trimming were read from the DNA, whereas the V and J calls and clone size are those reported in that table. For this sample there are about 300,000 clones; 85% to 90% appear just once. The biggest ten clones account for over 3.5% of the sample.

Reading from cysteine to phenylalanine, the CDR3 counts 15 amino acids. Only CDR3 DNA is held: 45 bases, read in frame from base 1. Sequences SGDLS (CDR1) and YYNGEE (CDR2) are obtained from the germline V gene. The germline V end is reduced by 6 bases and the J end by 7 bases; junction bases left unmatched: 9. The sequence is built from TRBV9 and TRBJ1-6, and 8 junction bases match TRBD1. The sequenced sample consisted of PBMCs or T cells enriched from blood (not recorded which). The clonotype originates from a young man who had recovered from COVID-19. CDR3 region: CASNPATGANSPLHF. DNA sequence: TGTGCCAGCAACCCCGCGACAGGGGCGAATTCACCCCTCCACTTT.